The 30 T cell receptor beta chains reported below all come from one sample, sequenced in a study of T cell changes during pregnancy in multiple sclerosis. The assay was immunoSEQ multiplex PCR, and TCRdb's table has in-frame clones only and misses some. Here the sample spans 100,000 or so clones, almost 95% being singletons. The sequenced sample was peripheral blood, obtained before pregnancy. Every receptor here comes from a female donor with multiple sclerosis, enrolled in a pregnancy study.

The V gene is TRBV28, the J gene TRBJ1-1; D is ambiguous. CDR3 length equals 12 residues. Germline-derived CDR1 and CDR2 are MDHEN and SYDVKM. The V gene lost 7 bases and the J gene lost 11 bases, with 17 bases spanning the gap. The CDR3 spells CASTPGGRAAFF. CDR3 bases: TGTGCCAGCACCCCCGGAGGGAGGGCGGCTTTCTTT.

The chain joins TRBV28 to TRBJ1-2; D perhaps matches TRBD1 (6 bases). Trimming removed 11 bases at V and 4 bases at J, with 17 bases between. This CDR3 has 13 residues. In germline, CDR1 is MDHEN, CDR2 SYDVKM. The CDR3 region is CASLGQSFYGYTF. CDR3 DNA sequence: TGTGCCTCCTTAGGACAGAGTTTCTATGGCTACACCTTC.

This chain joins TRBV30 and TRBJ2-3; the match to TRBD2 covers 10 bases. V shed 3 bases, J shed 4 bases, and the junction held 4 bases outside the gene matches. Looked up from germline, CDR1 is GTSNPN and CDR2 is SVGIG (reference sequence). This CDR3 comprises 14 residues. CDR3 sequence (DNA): TGTGCCTGGAGCCTAGCGGGAGAGGCAGATACGCAGTATTTT. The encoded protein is CAWSLAGEADTQYF.

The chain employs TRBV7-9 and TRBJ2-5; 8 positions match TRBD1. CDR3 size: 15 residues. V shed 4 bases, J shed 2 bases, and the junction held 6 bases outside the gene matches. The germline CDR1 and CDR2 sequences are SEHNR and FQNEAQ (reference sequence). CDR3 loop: CASSSQGARQETQYF. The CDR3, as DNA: TGTGCCAGCAGCTCCCAGGGGGCGCGACAAGAGACCCAGTACTTC.

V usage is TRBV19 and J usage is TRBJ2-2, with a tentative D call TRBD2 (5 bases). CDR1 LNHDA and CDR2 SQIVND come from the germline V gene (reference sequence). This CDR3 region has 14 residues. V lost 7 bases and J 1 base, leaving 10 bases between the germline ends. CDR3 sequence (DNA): TGTGCCAGTAAAGGAGGTTGGAACACCGGGGAGCTGTTTTTT. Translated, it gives CASKGGWNTGELFF.

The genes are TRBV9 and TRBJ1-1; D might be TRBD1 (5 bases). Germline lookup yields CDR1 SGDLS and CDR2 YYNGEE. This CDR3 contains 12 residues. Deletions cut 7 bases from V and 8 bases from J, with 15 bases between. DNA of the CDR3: TGTGCCAGCGCGCGAGGAGACAGAGAAGCTTTCTTT. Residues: CASARGDREAFF.

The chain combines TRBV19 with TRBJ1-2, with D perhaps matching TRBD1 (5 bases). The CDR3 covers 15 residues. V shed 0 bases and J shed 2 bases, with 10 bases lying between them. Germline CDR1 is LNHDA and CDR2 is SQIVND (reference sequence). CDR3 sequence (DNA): TGTGCCAGTAGTATAGATGCGGGGCCCAACTATGGCTACACCTTC. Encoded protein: CASSIDAGPNYGYTF.

CDR3 bases: TGTGCCAGCAGCGCTGGGACAGGGGGAAACACCATATATTTT. It codes for CASSAGTGGNTIYF. V gene TRBV27 combines with J gene TRBJ1-3, with 9 bases lining up with TRBD1. V lost 6 bases, J lost 4 bases, and 4 bases stayed unmatched. Looked up from germline, CDR1 is MNHEY and CDR2 is SMNVEV (reference sequence). CDR3 length equals 14 residues.

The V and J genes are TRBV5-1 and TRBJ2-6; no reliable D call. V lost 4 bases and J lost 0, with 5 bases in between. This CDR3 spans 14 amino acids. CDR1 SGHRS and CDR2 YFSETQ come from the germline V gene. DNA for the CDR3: TGCGCCAGCAGCCGTCTCTCTGGGGCCAACGTCCTGACTTTC. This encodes CASSRLSGANVLTF.

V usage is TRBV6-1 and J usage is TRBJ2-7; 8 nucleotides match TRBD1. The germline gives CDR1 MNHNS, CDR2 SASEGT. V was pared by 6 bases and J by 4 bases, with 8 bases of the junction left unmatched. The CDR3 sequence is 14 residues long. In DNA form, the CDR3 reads TGTGCCAGCAGGACCAGGACAGGGCGGTACGAGCAGTACTTC. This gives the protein CASRTRTGRYEQYF.

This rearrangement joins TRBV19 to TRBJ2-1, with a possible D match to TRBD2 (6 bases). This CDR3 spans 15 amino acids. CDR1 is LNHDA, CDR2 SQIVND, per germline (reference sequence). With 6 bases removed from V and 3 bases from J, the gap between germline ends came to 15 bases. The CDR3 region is CASSPTRLYYNEQFF. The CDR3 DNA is TGTGCCAGTAGCCCGACTAGGCTCTACTACAATGAGCAGTTCTTC. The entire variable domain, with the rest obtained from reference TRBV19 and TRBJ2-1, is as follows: DGGITQSPKYLFRKEGQNVTLSCEQNLNHDAMYWYRQDPGQGLRLIYYSQIVNDFQKGDIAEGYSVSREKKESFPLTVTSAQKNPTAFYLCASSPTRLYYNEQFFGPGTRLTVL.

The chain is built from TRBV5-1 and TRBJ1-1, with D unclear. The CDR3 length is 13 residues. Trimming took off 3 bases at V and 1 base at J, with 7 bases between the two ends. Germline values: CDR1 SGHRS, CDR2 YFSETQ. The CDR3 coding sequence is TGCGCCAGCAGCTCAACGGGGAACACTGAAGCTTTCTTT. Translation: CASSSTGNTEAFF.

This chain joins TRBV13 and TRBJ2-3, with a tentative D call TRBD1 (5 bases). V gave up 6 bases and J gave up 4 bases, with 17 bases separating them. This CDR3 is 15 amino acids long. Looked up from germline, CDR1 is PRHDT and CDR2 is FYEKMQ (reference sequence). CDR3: CASSHHSRVPDTQYF. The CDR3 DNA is TGTGCCAGCAGTCATCACTCCAGGGTCCCAGATACGCAGTATTTT.

CDR3 in DNA: TGTGCCAGCAGCTTAGGGTTAGGGGGTACAGATACGCAGTATTTT. Encoded protein: CASSLGLGGTDTQYF. The chain joins TRBV7-7 to TRBJ2-3; D perhaps matches TRBD1 (6 bases). Germline V gene data show CDR1 as SSHAT and CDR2 as FNYEAQ (reference sequence). Trimming stripped 1 base from V and 3 bases from J, with 11 bases between. The length of the CDR3 is 15 residues. The entire variable domain, with the rest obtained from reference TRBV7-7 and TRBJ2-3, is as follows: GAGVSQSPRYKVTKRGQDVTLRCDPISSHATLYWYQQALGQGPEFLTYFNYEAQPDKSGLPSDRFSAERPEGSISTLTIQRTEQRDSAMYRCASSLGLGGTDTQYFGPGTRLTVL.

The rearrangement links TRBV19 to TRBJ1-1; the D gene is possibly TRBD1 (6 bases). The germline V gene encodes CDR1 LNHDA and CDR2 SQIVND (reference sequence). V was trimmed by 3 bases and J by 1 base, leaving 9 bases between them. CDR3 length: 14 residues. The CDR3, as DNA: TGTGCCAGTAGTATCGGGGACACGAACACTGAAGCTTTCTTT. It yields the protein CASSIGDTNTEAFF.

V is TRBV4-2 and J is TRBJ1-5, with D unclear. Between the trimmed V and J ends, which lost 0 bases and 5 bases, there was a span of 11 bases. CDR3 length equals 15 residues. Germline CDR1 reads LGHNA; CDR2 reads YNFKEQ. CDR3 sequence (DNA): TGTGCCAGCAGCCAAGAATCCTACGGGGATCAGCCCCAGCATTTT. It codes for CASSQESYGDQPQHF.

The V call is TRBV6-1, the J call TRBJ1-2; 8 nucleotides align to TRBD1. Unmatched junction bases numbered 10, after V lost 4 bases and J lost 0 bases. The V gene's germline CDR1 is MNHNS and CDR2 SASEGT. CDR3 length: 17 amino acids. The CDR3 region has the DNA TGTGCCAGCAGTGGTGGGACAGGCGAAGGGGCTAACTATGGCTACACCTTC. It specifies CASSGGTGEGANYGYTF.

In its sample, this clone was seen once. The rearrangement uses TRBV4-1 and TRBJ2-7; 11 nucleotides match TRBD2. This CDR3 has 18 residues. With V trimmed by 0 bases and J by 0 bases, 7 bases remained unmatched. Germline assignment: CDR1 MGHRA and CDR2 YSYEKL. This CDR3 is CASSQESPSGRHSYEQYF. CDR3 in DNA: TGCGCCAGCAGCCAAGAGTCGCCTAGCGGGAGGCACTCCTACGAGCAGTACTTC.

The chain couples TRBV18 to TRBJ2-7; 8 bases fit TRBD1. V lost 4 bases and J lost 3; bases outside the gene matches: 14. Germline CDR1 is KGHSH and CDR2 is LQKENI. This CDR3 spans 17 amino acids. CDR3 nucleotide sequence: TGTGCCAGCTCACAACTCGACAGGGGTCCTATTTTCTACGAGCAGTACTTC. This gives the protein CASSQLDRGPIFYEQYF.

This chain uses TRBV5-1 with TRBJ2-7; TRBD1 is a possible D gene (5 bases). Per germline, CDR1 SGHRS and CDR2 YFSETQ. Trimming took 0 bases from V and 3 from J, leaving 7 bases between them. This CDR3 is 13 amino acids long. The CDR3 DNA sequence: TGCGCCAGCAGCTTGGGGGGCTTCTACGAGCAGTACTTC. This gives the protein CASSLGGFYEQYF.

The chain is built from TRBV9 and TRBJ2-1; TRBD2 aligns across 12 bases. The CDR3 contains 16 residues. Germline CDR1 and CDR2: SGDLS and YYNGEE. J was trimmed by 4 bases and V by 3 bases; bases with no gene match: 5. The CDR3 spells CASSGRLAGDYNEQFF. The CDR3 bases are TGTGCCAGCAGCGGCCGACTAGCGGGAGATTACAATGAGCAGTTCTTC.

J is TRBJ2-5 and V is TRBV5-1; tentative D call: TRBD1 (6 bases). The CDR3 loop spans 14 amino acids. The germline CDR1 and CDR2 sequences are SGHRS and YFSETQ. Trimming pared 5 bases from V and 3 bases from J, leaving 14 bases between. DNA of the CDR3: TGCGCCAGCAGACTGGACAGACGAAAAGAGACCCAGTACTTC. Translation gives CASRLDRRKETQYF. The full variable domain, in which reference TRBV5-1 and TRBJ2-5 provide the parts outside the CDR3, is KAGVTQTPRYLIKTRGQQVTLSCSPISGHRSVSWYQQTPGQGLQFLFEYFSETQRNKGNFPGRFSGRQFSNSRSEMNVSTLELGDSALYLCASRLDRRKETQYFGPGTRLLVL.

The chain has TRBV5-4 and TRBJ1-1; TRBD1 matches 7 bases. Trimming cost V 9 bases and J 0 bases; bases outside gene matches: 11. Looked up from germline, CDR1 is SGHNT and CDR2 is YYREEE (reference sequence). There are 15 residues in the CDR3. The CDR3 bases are TGTGCCACCCGACCCCCCGGGACAGTGAACACTGAAGCTTTCTTT. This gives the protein CATRPPGTVNTEAFF.

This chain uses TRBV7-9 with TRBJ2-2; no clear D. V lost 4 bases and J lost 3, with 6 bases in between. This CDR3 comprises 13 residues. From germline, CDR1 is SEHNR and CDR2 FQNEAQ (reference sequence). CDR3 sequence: CASSSQDTGELFF. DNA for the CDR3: TGTGCCAGCAGCTCCCAGGACACCGGGGAGCTGTTTTTT.

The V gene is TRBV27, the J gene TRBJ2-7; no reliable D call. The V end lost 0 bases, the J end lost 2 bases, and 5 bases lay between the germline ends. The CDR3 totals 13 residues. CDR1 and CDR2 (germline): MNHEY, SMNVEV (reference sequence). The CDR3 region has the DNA TGTGCCAGCAGTTTATCCGTAACCTACGAGCAGTACTTC. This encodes CASSLSVTYEQYF.

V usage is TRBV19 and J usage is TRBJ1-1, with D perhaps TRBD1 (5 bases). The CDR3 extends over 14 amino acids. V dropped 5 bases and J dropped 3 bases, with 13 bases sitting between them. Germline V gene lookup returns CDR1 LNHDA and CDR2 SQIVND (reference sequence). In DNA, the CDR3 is TGTGCCAGTAGTGGGAGTCCGGGGGACACTGAAGCTTTCTTT. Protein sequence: CASSGSPGDTEAFF.

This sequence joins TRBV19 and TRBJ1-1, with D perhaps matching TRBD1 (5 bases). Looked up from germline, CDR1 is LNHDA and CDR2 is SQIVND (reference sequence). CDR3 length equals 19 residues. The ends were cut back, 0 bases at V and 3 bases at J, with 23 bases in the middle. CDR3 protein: CASSIDSGFDSQEDTEAFF. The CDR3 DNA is TGTGCCAGTAGTATAGATAGCGGATTTGACAGCCAGGAGGACACTGAAGCTTTCTTT.

The DNA for the CDR3 is TGCGCCAGCAGCCAAGCAACAGAAGTAAATGAAAAACTGTTTTTT. Translating it yields CASSQATEVNEKLFF. This chain links TRBV4-1 with TRBJ1-4; D remains ambiguous. V lost 1 base and J lost 5, with 11 bases in between. CDR1 and CDR2 from the germline V gene are MGHRA and YSYEKL. This CDR3 region has 15 residues.

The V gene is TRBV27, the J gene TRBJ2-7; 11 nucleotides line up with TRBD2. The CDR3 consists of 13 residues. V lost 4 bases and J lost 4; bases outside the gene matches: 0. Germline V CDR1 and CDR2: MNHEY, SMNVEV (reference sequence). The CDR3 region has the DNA TGTGCCAGCAGTTGGACTAGCGGGTACGAGCAGTACTTC. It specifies CASSWTSGYEQYF.

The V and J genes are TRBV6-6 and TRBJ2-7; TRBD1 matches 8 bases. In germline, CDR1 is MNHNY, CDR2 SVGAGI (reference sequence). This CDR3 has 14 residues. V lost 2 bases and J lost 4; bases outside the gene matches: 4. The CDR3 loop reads CASSYMTGAYEQYF. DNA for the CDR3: TGTGCCAGCAGTTACATGACAGGGGCGTACGAGCAGTACTTC.